This T cell receptor beta chain comes out of a study of T-cell memory formation after mild COVID-19. MiXCR, applied by TCRdb to the 5' RACE reads, yields one record per CDR3 protein. The table includes about 110,000 distinct CDR3 sequences, 15% to 20% detected once. Concerning this clonotype itself: Its antigen is not known.

General study results and limits: Contracting clones from day 15 to 85 showed balanced CD4/CD8; later expanders favored CD4+.

Germline CDR1 is WSHSY and CDR2 is SAAADI. V shed 6 bases, J shed 3 bases, and the junction held 9 bases outside the gene matches. The CDR3 runs 15 residues. The TCR comes from a young man who had mild COVID-19 (a few samples of this study predate the infection). Cell type and time point are not known. This sequence joins TRBV10-2 and TRBJ2-7; TRBD2 aligns across 9 bases. The sequenced material came from PBMCs or a T cell subset sorted from them (not recorded which). CDR3 in amino acids: CASSDAGLADYEQYV. In nucleotides, the CDR3 is TGCGCCAGCAGCGACGCGGGACTAGCAGACTACGAGCAGTACGTC.